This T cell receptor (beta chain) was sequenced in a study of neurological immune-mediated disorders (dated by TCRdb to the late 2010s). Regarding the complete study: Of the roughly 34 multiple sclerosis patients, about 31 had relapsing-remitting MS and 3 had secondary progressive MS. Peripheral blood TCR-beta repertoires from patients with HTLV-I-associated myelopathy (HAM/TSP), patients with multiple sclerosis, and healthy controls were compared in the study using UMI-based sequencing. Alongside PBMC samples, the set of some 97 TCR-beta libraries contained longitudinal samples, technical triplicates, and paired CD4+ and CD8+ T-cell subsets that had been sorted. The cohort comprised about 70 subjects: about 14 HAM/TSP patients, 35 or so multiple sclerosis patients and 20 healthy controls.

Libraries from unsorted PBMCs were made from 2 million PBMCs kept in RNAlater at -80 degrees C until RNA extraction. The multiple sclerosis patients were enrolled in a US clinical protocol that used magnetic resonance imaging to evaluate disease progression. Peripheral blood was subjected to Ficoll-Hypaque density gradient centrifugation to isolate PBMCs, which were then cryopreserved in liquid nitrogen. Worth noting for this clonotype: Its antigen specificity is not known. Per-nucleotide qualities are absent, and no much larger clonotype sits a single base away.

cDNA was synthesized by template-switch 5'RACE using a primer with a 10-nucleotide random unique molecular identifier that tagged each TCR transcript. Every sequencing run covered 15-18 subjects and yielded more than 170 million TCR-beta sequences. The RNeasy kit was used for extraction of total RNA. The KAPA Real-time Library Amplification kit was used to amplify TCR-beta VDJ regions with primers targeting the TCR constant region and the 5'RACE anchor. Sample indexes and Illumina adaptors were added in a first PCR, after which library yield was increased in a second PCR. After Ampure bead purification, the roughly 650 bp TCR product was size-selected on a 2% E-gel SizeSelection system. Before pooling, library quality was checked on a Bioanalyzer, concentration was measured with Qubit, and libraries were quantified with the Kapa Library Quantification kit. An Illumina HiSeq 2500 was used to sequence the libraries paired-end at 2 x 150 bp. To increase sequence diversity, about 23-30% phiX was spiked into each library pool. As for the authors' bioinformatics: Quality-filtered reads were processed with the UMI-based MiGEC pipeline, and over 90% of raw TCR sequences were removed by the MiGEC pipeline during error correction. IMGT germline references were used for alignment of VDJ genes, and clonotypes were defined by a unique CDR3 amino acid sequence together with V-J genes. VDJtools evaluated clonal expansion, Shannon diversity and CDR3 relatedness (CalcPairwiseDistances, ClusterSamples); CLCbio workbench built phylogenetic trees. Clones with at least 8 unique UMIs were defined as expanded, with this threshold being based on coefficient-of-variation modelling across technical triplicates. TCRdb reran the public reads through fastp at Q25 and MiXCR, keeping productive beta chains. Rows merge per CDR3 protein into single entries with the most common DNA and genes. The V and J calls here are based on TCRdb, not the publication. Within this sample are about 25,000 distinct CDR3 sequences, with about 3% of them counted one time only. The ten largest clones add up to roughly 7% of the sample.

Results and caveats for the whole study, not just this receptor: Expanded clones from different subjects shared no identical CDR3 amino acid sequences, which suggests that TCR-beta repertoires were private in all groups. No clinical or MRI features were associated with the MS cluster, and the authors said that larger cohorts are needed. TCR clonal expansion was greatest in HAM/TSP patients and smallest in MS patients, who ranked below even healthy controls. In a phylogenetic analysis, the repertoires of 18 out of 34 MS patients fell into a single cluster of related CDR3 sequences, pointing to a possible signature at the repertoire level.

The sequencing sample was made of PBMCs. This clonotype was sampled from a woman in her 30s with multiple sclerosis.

The sequenced DNA: TGCGCCAGCAGCTTAGGACAGGCGGACTATGGCTACACCTTC. Translated, it gives CASSLGQADYGYTF. This receptor chain uses TRBV5-1 and TRBJ1-2, with 7 central nucleotides matching TRBD1. Sequences SGHRS (CDR1) and YFSETQ (CDR2) are obtained from the germline V gene. From cysteine to phenylalanine, the CDR3 is 14 amino acids long. The retained sequence is limited to the CDR3, 42 bases, with the frame set at the first base. The junction shows trimming of 2 bases on V and 3 bases on J, and the gene matches do not reach 4 bases of it. Reference TRBV5-1 and TRBJ1-2 proteins supply the regions before and after the CDR3; the full variable domain is: KAGVTQTPRYLIKTRGQQVTLSCSPISGHRSVSWYQQTPGQGLQFLFEYFSETQRNKGNFPGRFSGRQFSNSRSEMNVSTLELGDSALYLCASSLGQADYGYTFGSGTRLTVV.